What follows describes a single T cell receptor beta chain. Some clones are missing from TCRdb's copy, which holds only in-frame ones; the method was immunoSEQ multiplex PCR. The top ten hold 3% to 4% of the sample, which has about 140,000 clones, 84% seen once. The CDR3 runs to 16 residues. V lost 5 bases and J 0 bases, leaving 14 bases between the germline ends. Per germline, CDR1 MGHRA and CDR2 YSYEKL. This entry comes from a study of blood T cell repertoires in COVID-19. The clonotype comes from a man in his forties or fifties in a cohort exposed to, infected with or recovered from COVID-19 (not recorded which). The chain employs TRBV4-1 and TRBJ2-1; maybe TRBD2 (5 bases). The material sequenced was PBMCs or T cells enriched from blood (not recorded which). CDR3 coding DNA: TGCGCCAGCAGCTGGACTGGCCCTAGCTCCTACAATGAGCAGTTCTTC. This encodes CASSWTGPSSYNEQFF.